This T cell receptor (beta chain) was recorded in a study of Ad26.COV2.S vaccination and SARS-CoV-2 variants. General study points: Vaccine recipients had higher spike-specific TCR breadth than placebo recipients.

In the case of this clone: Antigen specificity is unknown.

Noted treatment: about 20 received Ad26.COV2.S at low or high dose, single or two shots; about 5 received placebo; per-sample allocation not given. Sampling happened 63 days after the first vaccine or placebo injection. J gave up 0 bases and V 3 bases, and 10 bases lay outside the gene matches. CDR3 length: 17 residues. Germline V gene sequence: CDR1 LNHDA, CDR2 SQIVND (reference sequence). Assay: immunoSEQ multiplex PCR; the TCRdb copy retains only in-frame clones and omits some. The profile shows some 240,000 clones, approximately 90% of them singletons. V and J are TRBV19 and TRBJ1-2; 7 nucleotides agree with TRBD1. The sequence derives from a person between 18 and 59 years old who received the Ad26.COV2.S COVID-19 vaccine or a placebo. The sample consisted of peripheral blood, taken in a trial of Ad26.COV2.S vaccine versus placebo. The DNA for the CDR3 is TGTGCCAGTAGTATCGGGACAGTGTTGTACCCTAACTATGGCTACACCTTC. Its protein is CASSIGTVLYPNYGYTF.